The entry below gives a single T cell receptor (beta chain) sequence along with its context. It lacks a known antigen. From each donor, a 2.5 ml peripheral blood sample was drawn into PAXgene tubes and stored at -80 degrees C. Without T cell sorting, total RNA was isolated from whole blood using the PAXgene blood miRNA kit on an automated QIAcube. Peripheral blood from monozygotic twin pairs, either concordant or discordant for inflammatory bowel disease, underwent deep TCRalpha and TCRbeta repertoire profiling that used unique molecular barcoding. Smoking habits were recorded for all twin pairs, and individuals were classified as current, former or never smokers. The sample belongs to a study of monozygotic twins with inflammatory bowel disease (dated by TCRdb to between 2018 and 2021). Study-level background: In total, about 30 monozygotic twin pairs made up the full study: 19 Danish pairs, all IBD-discordant, plus nine German pairs, of which four were IBD-concordant and five were IBD-discordant. Disease-associated traits were sought mainly through comparisons between IBD patients and their genetically identical healthy co-twins within discordant pairs. Each individual had, on average, about 151 000 unique TCRalpha sequences and 181 000 unique TCRbeta sequences available for analysis. What the authors observed across the whole study: A decrease in TCRbeta repertoire diversity, as measured by inverse Simpson index, was observed in IBD patients compared with their healthy co-twins. Compared with healthy twins, IBD patients shared fewer clonotypes with other individuals, and the difference was most pronounced in patients with signs of disease activity. Repertoire similarity did not differ between concordant and discordant twins, possibly due to limited statistical power. The analysis was unable to tell different T cell subtypes apart. The results gave no support for a single strong signal or clonotype linked to IBD. Differing immunosuppressive treatments among patients may have added background noise and inter-individual variability to the repertoires.

For CDR1 and CDR2, the germline V gene lists SGHRS and YFSETQ. The CDR3 runs 11 residues from the cysteine to the phenylalanine. No DNA appears here. Library generation was performed with 5' RACE. For each TCR library, 3,500 to 4,000 ng of total RNA was used. For each sample, cDNA synthesis was carried out in eight separate reactions using SMARTScribe reverse transcriptase. During cDNA synthesis, unique molecular identifiers containing a 6-nucleotide sample barcode were introduced by template switching. TCRalpha and TCRbeta cDNA was amplified in two nested PCRs of around 15 and 10 cycles, and bead purification was carried out after each PCR. Before amplification, the cDNA was treated with uracil DNA-glycosylase and purified using the QIAquick PCR purification kit. The second PCR added Illumina TruSeq-compatible adapters along with sample-specific barcodes. Library quality and concentration were checked on TapeStation and Qubit, and libraries were pooled at around 4.9 ng each. The pooled libraries were sequenced with 2 x 100 bp reads and custom sequencing primers on an Illumina HiSeq2500 single-index Rapid Run. The original pipeline was this. MiGEC version 1.2.6 was used for UMI-based consensus assembly, which corrected PCR and sequencing errors. MiXCR version 2.1.1 was used to carry out V(D)J alignment, clonotype assembly and CDR3 extraction. Gene usage, clonotype sharing and MAIT/NKT TCR abundance were normalised by analysing the top 1000, 10 000 and 20 000 clonotypes per sample. Diversity was computed as the inverse Simpson index with the vegan R package after downsampling to 27 000 UMIs. Paired Mann-Whitney U tests on discordant twin pairs were used, with Benjamini-Hochberg multiple-testing correction. TCRdb reprocessed the reads, reporting each CDR3 protein sequence once and no DNA. The V and J calls were determined by TCRdb, not by the authors. The record for this sample contains roughly 330,000 distinct CDR3 sequences. The ten biggest clones cover roughly 2% of the sample.

This receptor was identified in a human donor with ulcerative colitis or Crohn's disease, or a healthy co-twin of an affected twin (not recorded which). The source material was blood. Recombination joined TRBV5-1 with TRBJ1-1. The CDR3 amino acid sequence is: CASSQTTEAFF. The CDR3, completed at both ends by the reference TRBV5-1 and TRBJ1-1 genes, gives the full variable domain KAGVTQTPRYLIKTRGQQVTLSCSPISGHRSVSWYQQTPGQGLQFLFEYFSETQRNKGNFPGRFSGRQFSNSRSEMNVSTLELGDSALYLCASSQTTEAFFGQGTRLTVV.